The 18 T cell receptor beta chains reported below all come from one sample, sequenced in a study of Graves' ophthalmopathy and Graves' hyperthyroidism. RNA transcripts yielded amplified TCR beta CDR3 regions. A first-round RT-PCR used HTBI primers, followed by a second-round multiplex PCR. MiXCR, applied by TCRdb to the multiplex PCR reads, yields one record per CDR3 protein. The sample contains over 650,000 distinct CDR3 sequences, roughly 41% of which appear only once. Material: peripheral blood. Receptors originate from an adult man with Graves' ophthalmopathy.

In this sample, this clonotype turned up a few times. V and J are TRBV12-3 or TRBV12-4 and TRBJ2-7; D may be TRBD1 or TRBD2 (5 bases each). CDR3 length: 15 residues. V lost 3 bases, J lost 1 base, and 13 bases lay in between. The CDR3 loop is CASSFPPGRSYEQYF. Written as DNA, the CDR3 is TGTGCCAGCAGTTTTCCCCCGGGACGGTCCTACGAGCAGTACTTC.

The gene calls are TRBV7-8 and TRBJ1-5; no reliable D call. From germline, CDR1 is SGHVS and CDR2 FQNEAQ. The CDR3 has 15 amino acids. Trimming took off 5 bases at V and 7 bases at J, with 18 bases between the two ends. The CDR3 DNA follows: TGTGCCAGCAGCGCACATCCAGCAGGAAGCCAGCCCCAGCATTTT. Its translation: CASSAHPAGSQPQHF.

The chain combines TRBV19 with TRBJ1-5; no clear D gene. Germline V gives CDR1 LNHDA, CDR2 SQIVND (reference sequence). V was pared by 5 bases and J by 11 bases, with 7 bases between. CDR3 length: 10 residues. The CDR3 bases are TGTGCCAGTAGTTTGCAGACCCAGCATTTT. Translating gives CASSLQTQHF.

V is TRBV14 and J is TRBJ1-2; 7 bases fit TRBD1. CDR1 is SGHDN, CDR2 FVKESK, per germline. The CDR3 is 12 residues long. V was pared by 5 bases and J by 6 bases, with 3 bases of the junction left unmatched. CDR3 sequence: CASSSDRHGYTF. In nucleotides, the CDR3 is TGTGCCAGCAGCTCGGACAGGCATGGCTACACCTTC.

The sample holds many counts of this clonotype. This chain uses TRBV19 with TRBJ2-5; D is undetermined. V was trimmed by 3 bases and J by 2 bases, leaving 7 bases between them. There are 13 residues in the CDR3. CDR1 and CDR2 (germline): LNHDA, SQIVND (reference sequence). The CDR3 protein is CASSIWDQETQYF. CDR3 DNA: TGTGCCAGTAGTATCTGGGATCAAGAGACCCAGTACTTC.

This clonotype showed up just a few times. The V and J genes are TRBV7-6 and TRBJ2-7, with D tentatively TRBD2 (6 bases). This CDR3 has 17 residues. V gave up 3 bases and J gave up 5 bases, with 23 bases separating them. Germline V gene lookup returns CDR1 SGHVS and CDR2 FNYEAQ. CDR3 loop: CASSLAAGPRENHEQYF. The CDR3 region has the DNA TGTGCCAGCAGCTTGGCCGCGGGGCCTAGGGAGAACCACGAGCAGTACTTC.

The V call is TRBV20-1, the J call TRBJ2-7; 8 bases align to TRBD2. CDR3 length: 13 amino acids. CDR1 and CDR2 from the germline V gene are DFQATT and SNEGSKA (reference sequence). V shed 4 bases and J 6 bases; nucleotides not matched to a gene: 8. CDR3 amino acids: CSANRGGVIEQYF. CDR3 nucleotide sequence: TGCAGTGCTAACCGGGGGGGAGTTATCGAGCAGTACTTC.

This clonotype has a count of ten or more. This sequence joins TRBV20-1 and TRBJ1-6, with 8 bases fitting TRBD1. CDR1 and CDR2 (germline): DFQATT, SNEGSKA (reference sequence). The CDR3 loop spans 16 amino acids. V lost 2 bases and J lost 10; bases outside the gene matches: 13. The CDR3 reads CSARPRGDRIFSPLHF. Written as DNA, the CDR3 is TGCAGTGCTAGACCACGTGGGGACAGGATATTCTCACCCCTCCACTTT.

At least ten counts were recorded for this clonotype. V gene TRBV7-6 combines with J gene TRBJ2-7, with 7 nucleotides matching TRBD2. V shed 2 bases and J 1 base; nucleotides not matched to a gene: 5. Per germline, CDR1 SGHVS and CDR2 FNYEAQ. The CDR3 runs 15 residues. Written as DNA, the CDR3 is TGTGCCAGCAGCTTATTGGGCGGGAGTTCCTACGAGCAGTACTTC. The encoded protein is CASSLLGGSSYEQYF.

This clonotype was detected once. At one end the junction does not follow the germline gene, possibly because of a read error. This chain joins TRBV12-3 or TRBV12-4 and TRBJ1-3; D remains unclear. The CDR3 is 12 amino acids. DNA for the CDR3: TGTGCCAGCAGTTTGGGAGGAAACACCGTATATTTT. As protein: CASSLGGNTVYF.

This chain joins TRBV12-5 and TRBJ1-5; maybe TRBD1 (5 bases). The CDR3 is made up of 17 amino acids. Trimming cost V 7 bases and J 7 bases, with 26 bases left between them. Looked up from germline, CDR1 is LGHNT and CDR2 is FRNRAP. CDR3 loop: CASDSSLTGRDYQPQHF. The CDR3 DNA reads as TGTGCTAGTGACTCCTCGCTCACGGGGAGGGACTACCAGCCCCAGCATTTT.

The sample holds many counts of this clonotype. CDR3 DNA sequence: TGTGCCAGCAGCCCTGGACAGGGCTATGGCTACACCTTC. This gives the protein CASSPGQGYGYTF. The J gene is TRBJ1-2, the V gene TRBV7-3; TRBD1 agrees at 8 bases. The germline CDR1 and CDR2 sequences are SGHTA and FQGTGA. The CDR3 is made up of 13 amino acids. V lost 5 bases to trimming and J lost 4 bases; unmatched junction nucleotides: 3.

This clonotype was found many times. The chain has TRBV7-9 and TRBJ2-2; the D gene is possibly TRBD2 (6 bases). The CDR3 spans 13 residues. Germline V CDR1 and CDR2: SEHNR, FQNEAQ (reference sequence). V lost 8 bases to trimming and J lost 1 base, with 8 bases between them. The CDR3 spells CASLRGNTGELFF. CDR3 nucleotides: TGTGCCAGCCTGCGGGGGAACACCGGGGAGCTGTTTTTT.

This clonotype was counted only a few times. The gene calls are TRBV5-6 and TRBJ1-4, with a tentative D call TRBD1 (6 bases). The CDR3 has 16 residues. The V end lost 4 bases, the J end lost 7 bases, and 20 bases lay between the germline ends. Germline-derived CDR1 and CDR2 are SGHDT and YYEEEE. CDR3 nucleotides: TGTGCCAGCAGCACAAGACAGGTGCAATCTGGTGAAAAACTGTTTTTT. This encodes CASSTRQVQSGEKLFF.

The V gene is TRBV10-3, the J gene TRBJ2-5; no firm D call. V was trimmed by 10 bases and J by 5 bases, leaving 11 bases between them. The CDR3 has 11 residues. CDR1 and CDR2 from the germline V gene are ENHRY and SYGVKD. This CDR3 reads CATAQRETQYF. In nucleotides, the CDR3 is TGTGCCACAGCCCAAAGGGAGACCCAGTACTTC.

This clonotype has more than one count but fewer than ten. The V and J genes are TRBV5-4 and TRBJ2-5; TRBD2 matches at 9 bases. V dropped 4 bases and J dropped 9; count of bases not matched to a gene: 10. The CDR3 loop spans 14 amino acids. Germline values: CDR1 SGHNT, CDR2 YYREEE (reference sequence). CDR3 sequence reads: CASSPRSGGGAQYF. CDR3 nucleotides: TGTGCCAGCAGCCCCCGGTCCGGCGGGGGGGCCCAGTACTTC.

This chain connects TRBV25-1 to TRBJ2-7; 9 positions agree with TRBD1. The V and J ends lost 7 bases and 3 bases, in that order; junction bases with no gene match: 7. The CDR3 is 14 residues long. Germline V lookup: CDR1 MGHDK, CDR2 SYGVNS. CDR3 loop: CASITGTGNYEQYF. CDR3 bases: TGTGCCAGCATAACCGGGACAGGGAACTACGAGCAGTACTTC.

This clonotype was seen many times. The chain recombines TRBV6-6 with TRBJ2-7; D gene uncertain. The CDR3 is 11 amino acids. From germline, CDR1 is MNHNY and CDR2 SVGAGI (reference sequence). Between the trimmed V and J ends, which lost 8 bases and 2 bases, there was a span of 7 bases. CDR3 loop: CASGEPYEQYF. In DNA form, the CDR3 reads TGTGCCAGCGGAGAGCCCTACGAGCAGTACTTC.